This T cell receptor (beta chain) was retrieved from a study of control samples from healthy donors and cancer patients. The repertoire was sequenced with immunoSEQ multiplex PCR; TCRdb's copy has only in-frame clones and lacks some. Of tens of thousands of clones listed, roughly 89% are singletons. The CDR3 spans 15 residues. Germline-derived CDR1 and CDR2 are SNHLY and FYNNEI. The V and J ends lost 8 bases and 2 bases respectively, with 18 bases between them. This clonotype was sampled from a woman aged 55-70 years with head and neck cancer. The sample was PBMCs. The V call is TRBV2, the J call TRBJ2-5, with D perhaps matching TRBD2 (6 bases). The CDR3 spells CASGPRELPQETQYF. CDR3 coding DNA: TGTGCCAGCGGGCCCCGGGAGCTACCTCAAGAGACCCAGTACTTC.